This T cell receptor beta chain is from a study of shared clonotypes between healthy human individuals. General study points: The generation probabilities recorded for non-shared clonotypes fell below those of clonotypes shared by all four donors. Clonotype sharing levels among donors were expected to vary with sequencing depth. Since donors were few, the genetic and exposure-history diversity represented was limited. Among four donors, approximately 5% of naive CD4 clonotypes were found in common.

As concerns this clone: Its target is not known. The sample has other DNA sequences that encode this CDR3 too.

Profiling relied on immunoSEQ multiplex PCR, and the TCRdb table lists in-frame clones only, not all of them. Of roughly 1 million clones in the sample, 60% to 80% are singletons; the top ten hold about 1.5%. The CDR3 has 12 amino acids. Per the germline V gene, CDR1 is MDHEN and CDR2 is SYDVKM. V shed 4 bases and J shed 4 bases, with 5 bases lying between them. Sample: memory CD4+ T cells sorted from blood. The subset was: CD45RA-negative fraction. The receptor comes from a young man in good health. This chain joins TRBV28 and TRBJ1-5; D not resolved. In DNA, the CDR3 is TGTGCCAGCAGTTCTCTTAATCAGCCCCAGCATTTT. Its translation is CASSSLNQPQHF.